The entry that follows covers one TCR beta chain sequence. As yet, its antigen is unknown. The junction does not match germline at one end; this may be a read error. Germline lookup yields CDR1 SSHAT and CDR2 FNYEAQ (reference sequence). The CDR3 totals 15 residues. Per the original methods: Approximately 1.5% of roughly 150,000 clonotypes matched previously reported viral-epitope-specific VDJdb entries. Repertoires were generated with immunoSEQ multiplex PCR, while TCRdb's copy carries only in-frame clones and drops some. Clonal size and the V and J genes are those of that table, whereas D and trimming came from the DNA. The table records thousands of clones, approximately 82% of them present only once. This record comes from a study of hypomethylating agent response in myelodysplastic syndrome. Regarding the study as a whole: Responders gained more novel clonotypes; non-responders had more contracted clonotypes after treatment.

The J gene is TRBJ2-1, the V gene TRBV7-7; either TRBD1 or TRBD2 may supply D (5 bases each). The sequences come from bone marrow, collected before or after starting hypomethylating agent treatment for myelodysplastic syndrome (not recorded which). The sequence was obtained from a human donor with myelodysplastic syndrome. The CDR3 DNA follows: TGTGCTAGCAGCTTACAGGACTTTGGGGACAATGAGCAGTTCTTC. Protein sequence: CASSLQDFGDNEQFF.